This T cell receptor (beta chain) was identified during a study of CD8+CD57+ T cells in acquired aplastic anemia. Germline CDR1 reads MGHRA; CDR2 reads YSYEKL. After removal of 1 base from V and 0 bases from J, the junction contained 6 bases not matched to a gene. The CDR3 is 16 amino acids. The template for TCR beta VDJ and CDR3 sequence profiling was genomic DNA. TCRdb reanalysed the reads using MiXCR and keeps one entry per CDR3 protein. This sample has around 170,000 distinct CDR3 sequences, with 55% to 75% found just once. This clonotype was counted ten times or more. This chain links TRBV4-1 with TRBJ2-7; 7 nucleotides line up with TRBD1. The origin of this receptor is a human donor in good health. The material sequenced was sorted CD4+, CD8+, or CD8+CD57+ T cells (not recorded which) from PBMCs. This CDR3 reads CASSQGQGDPSYEQYF. The DNA of the CDR3 is TGCGCCAGCAGCCAAGGTCAGGGGGATCCCTCCTACGAGCAGTACTTC.